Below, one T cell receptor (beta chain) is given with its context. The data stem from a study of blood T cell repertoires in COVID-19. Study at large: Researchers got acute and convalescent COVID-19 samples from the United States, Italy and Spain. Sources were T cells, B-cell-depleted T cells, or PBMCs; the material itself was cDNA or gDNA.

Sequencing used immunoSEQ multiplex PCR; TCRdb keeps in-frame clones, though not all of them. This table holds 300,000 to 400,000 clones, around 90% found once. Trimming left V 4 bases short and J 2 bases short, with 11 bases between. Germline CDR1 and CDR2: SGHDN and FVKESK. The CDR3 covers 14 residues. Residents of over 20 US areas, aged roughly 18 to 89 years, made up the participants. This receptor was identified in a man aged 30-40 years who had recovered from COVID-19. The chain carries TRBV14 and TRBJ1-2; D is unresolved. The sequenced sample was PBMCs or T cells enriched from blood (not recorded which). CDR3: CASSPLRSNYGYTF. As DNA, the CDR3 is TGTGCCAGCAGCCCCCTCCGAAGCAACTATGGCTACACCTTC.